Listed below are T cell receptor beta chains from one sample, sequenced in a study of patients and donors after allogeneic stem cell transplantation. Via MiXCR, TCRdb re-called the RT-PCR reads, giving one row per CDR3 protein. The sample lists about 76,000 distinct CDR3 sequences; about 26% were seen once. Sequenced input: blood, either unsorted or a sorted T cell fraction (not recorded which). These receptors came from a human donor who was either an allogeneic HSCT recipient or a stem cell or donor lymphocyte infusion donor (not recorded which). It is not recorded whose cells these are; they may come from a transplant donor. CDR3s include the opening cysteine and the closing phenylalanine or tryptophan. The order of the fields is clone size, J gene, D gene, V gene, CDR3 DNA, CDR3 protein. D genes are given only for firm matches. A clone size is listed for some rows: how often the clone was seen (once, few, many), or a class if it is expanded.

clone_size: few; j_call: TRBJ1-1; d_call: NA; v_call: TRBV13; cdr3_nt: TGTGCCAGCAGCTTAGCGGCAGGGGACACTGAAGCTTTCTTT; cdr3_aa: CASSLAAGDTEAFF
clone_size: many; j_call: TRBJ1-5; d_call: NA; v_call: TRBV5-5; cdr3_nt: TGTGCCAGCAGGCGGGACCTAGATTTCAATCAGCCCCAGCATTTT; cdr3_aa: CASRRDLDFNQPQHF
clone_size: NA; j_call: TRBJ1-2; d_call: NA; v_call: TRBV4-1; cdr3_nt: TGCGCCAGCAGCCAAGTGAAGTCGGCACCTAGACCCTATGGCTACACCTTC; cdr3_aa: CASSQVKSAPRPYGYTF
clone_size: few; j_call: TRBJ2-5; d_call: NA; v_call: TRBV12-3/TRBV12-4; cdr3_nt: TGTGCCAGCAGCCCAGGCAGGGAGACCCAGTACTTC; cdr3_aa: CASSPGRETQYF
clone_size: NA; j_call: TRBJ1-1; d_call: NA; v_call: TRBV28; cdr3_nt: TGTGCCAGCAGTTTTGTGACTGACGCTTTCTTT; cdr3_aa: CASSFVTDAFF
clone_size: many; j_call: TRBJ1-2; d_call: TRBD1; v_call: TRBV12-3/TRBV12-4; cdr3_nt: TGTGCCAGCAGTTTAGCAGGGACAGGGGATGGCTACACCTTC; cdr3_aa: CASSLAGTGDGYTF
clone_size: few; j_call: TRBJ2-7; d_call: NA; v_call: TRBV3-1; cdr3_nt: TGTGCCAGCAGCGCCTCCTACGAGCAGTACTTC; cdr3_aa: CASSASYEQYF
clone_size: NA; j_call: TRBJ2-5; d_call: NA; v_call: TRBV4-3; cdr3_nt: TGCGCCAGCAGCCAAGGCGGATTCACTGGGGAGACCCAGTACTTC; cdr3_aa: CASSQGGFTGETQYF
clone_size: NA; j_call: TRBJ2-1; d_call: NA; v_call: TRBV2; cdr3_nt: TGTGCCAGCAGCCCACCCTGGACTTTCGAATTGAATGAGCAGTCCTTC; cdr3_aa: CASSPPWTFELNEQSF
clone_size: NA; j_call: TRBJ2-5; d_call: TRBD2; v_call: TRBV3-1; cdr3_nt: TGTGCCAGCAGCCAGATAGCGGGCGAAGAGACCCAGTACTTC; cdr3_aa: CASSQIAGEETQYF
clone_size: NA; j_call: TRBJ2-2; d_call: NA; v_call: TRBV6-2/TRBV6-3; cdr3_nt: TGTGCCAGCAGCCCACTTAGTTCCGGGGAGCTGTTTTTT; cdr3_aa: CASSPLSSGELFF
clone_size: NA; j_call: TRBJ1-3; d_call: NA; v_call: TRBV10-3; cdr3_nt: TGTGCCATCAGTGTCCTCGACATTTCTAACACCATATATTTT; cdr3_aa: CAISVLDISNTIYF
clone_size: NA; j_call: TRBJ2-1; d_call: TRBD2; v_call: TRBV3-1; cdr3_nt: TGTGCCAGCAGCCGAGTAGCGGGAACCTACAATGAGCAGTTCTTC; cdr3_aa: CASSRVAGTYNEQFF
clone_size: NA; j_call: TRBJ2-2; d_call: TRBD2; v_call: TRBV6-5; cdr3_nt: TGTGCCAGCAGCCCCCTCTCGAAACTAGCGGGAGTGGCCGGGGAGCTGTTTTTT; cdr3_aa: CASSPLSKLAGVAGELFF
clone_size: few; j_call: TRBJ2-1; d_call: NA; v_call: TRBV3-1; cdr3_nt: TGTGCCAGCAGCTTCTTTGGACTGGGGCAGTTCTTC; cdr3_aa: CASSFFGLGQFF
clone_size: NA; j_call: TRBJ2-2; d_call: NA; v_call: TRBV7-6; cdr3_nt: TGTGCCAGCAGCTCCCCTTGGGCGGGGTCGAACACCGGGGAGCTGTTTTTT; cdr3_aa: CASSSPWAGSNTGELFF
clone_size: once; j_call: TRBJ2-7; d_call: NA; v_call: TRBV5-1; cdr3_nt: TGCGCCAGCAGCACCACCCAGGGGGGATACGAGCAGTACTTC; cdr3_aa: CASSTTQGGYEQYF
clone_size: NA; j_call: TRBJ1-3; d_call: NA; v_call: TRBV6-5; cdr3_nt: TGTGCCAGCAGTTATGGGACTCCGGATCGAAACACCATATATTTT; cdr3_aa: CASSYGTPDRNTIYF
clone_size: few; j_call: TRBJ2-3; d_call: TRBD2; v_call: TRBV3-1; cdr3_nt: TGTGCCAGCAGCCGGGCTAGCGGGGGGGACACAGATACGCAGTATTTT; cdr3_aa: CASSRASGGDTDTQYF
clone_size: few; j_call: TRBJ1-1; d_call: NA; v_call: TRBV19; cdr3_nt: TGTGCCAGTAGTCCATCGACCTGGAACACTGAAGCTTTCTTT; cdr3_aa: CASSPSTWNTEAFF
clone_size: many; j_call: TRBJ1-2; d_call: NA; v_call: TRBV12-3/TRBV12-4; cdr3_nt: TGTGCCAGCAGTCCCCAGGGGCCCTATGGCTACACCTTC; cdr3_aa: CASSPQGPYGYTF
clone_size: NA; j_call: TRBJ2-7; d_call: NA; v_call: TRBV15; cdr3_nt: TGTGCCACCAGCCGACAGTTTAATATCTACGAGCAGTACTTC; cdr3_aa: CATSRQFNIYEQYF
clone_size: NA; j_call: TRBJ2-7; d_call: NA; v_call: TRBV5-1; cdr3_nt: TGCGCCAGCAAGGGAGAGGGGGACGCCTTCTACGAGCAGTACTTC; cdr3_aa: CASKGEGDAFYEQYF
clone_size: few; j_call: TRBJ1-5; d_call: NA; v_call: TRBV7-6; cdr3_nt: TGTGCCAGCAGCTACCGCAATCAGCCCCAGCATTTT; cdr3_aa: CASSYRNQPQHF
clone_size: many; j_call: TRBJ1-5; d_call: NA; v_call: TRBV21-1; cdr3_nt: TGTGCCAGCAAGGGTATAGGGACAAAACTTCATCAGCCCCAGCATTTT; cdr3_aa: CASKGIGTKLHQPQHF
clone_size: NA; j_call: TRBJ1-2; d_call: TRBD1; v_call: TRBV7-2; cdr3_nt: TGTGCCAGCACTCCGTCGCAGGGGGTAATCTATGGCTACACCTTC; cdr3_aa: CASTPSQGVIYGYTF
clone_size: NA; j_call: TRBJ2-5; d_call: TRBD1; v_call: TRBV5-1; cdr3_nt: TGCGCCAGCAGCAGTCTGGGACAGGGGGGAGAGACCCAGTACTTC; cdr3_aa: CASSSLGQGGETQYF
clone_size: NA; j_call: TRBJ1-5; d_call: NA; v_call: TRBV7-9; cdr3_nt: TGTGCCAGCTCACCCGACGGGGAGACGCCCCAGCATTTT; cdr3_aa: CASSPDGETPQHF
clone_size: many; j_call: TRBJ1-1; d_call: NA; v_call: TRBV3-1; cdr3_nt: TGTGCCAGCAGCCTTAGGGGCGGGGGAGACACTGAAGCTTTCTTT; cdr3_aa: CASSLRGGGDTEAFF
clone_size: NA; j_call: TRBJ2-7; d_call: NA; v_call: TRBV4-2; cdr3_nt: TGTGCCAGCAGCCCCGGAGCGGAGGGGTACGAGCAGTACTTC; cdr3_aa: CASSPGAEGYEQYF
clone_size: many; j_call: TRBJ1-1; d_call: NA; v_call: TRBV12-3/TRBV12-4; cdr3_nt: TGTGCCAGCAGTTTAGGGCCACTGAACACTGAAGCTTTCTTT; cdr3_aa: CASSLGPLNTEAFF
clone_size: NA; j_call: TRBJ1-4; d_call: NA; v_call: TRBV25-1; cdr3_nt: TGTGCCAGCAGTGAATATAAGGCCCTTACAGCAACTAATGAAAAACCGTTTTTT; cdr3_aa: CASSEYKALTATNEKPFF
clone_size: few; j_call: TRBJ1-2; d_call: NA; v_call: TRBV29-1; cdr3_nt: TGCAGCGCGACAGAGAACTATGGCTACACCTTC; cdr3_aa: CSATENYGYTF
clone_size: few; j_call: TRBJ1-6; d_call: TRBD1; v_call: TRBV7-2; cdr3_nt: TGTGCCAGCAGCTTAAATTTCGGGACAGGATTGCCTAATTCACCCCTCCACTTT; cdr3_aa: CASSLNFGTGLPNSPLHF
clone_size: NA; j_call: TRBJ1-1; d_call: NA; v_call: TRBV7-9; cdr3_nt: TGTGCCAGCAGCTTAGACAGGGCTACTGAAGCTTTCTTT; cdr3_aa: CASSLDRATEAFF
clone_size: NA; j_call: TRBJ2-1; d_call: NA; v_call: TRBV10-3; cdr3_nt: TGTGCCATCGGGGGGGGCTTCTACAATGAGCAGTTCTTC; cdr3_aa: CAIGGGFYNEQFF
clone_size: once; j_call: TRBJ2-1; d_call: NA; v_call: TRBV20-1; cdr3_nt: TGCAGTGCTAGAGATTCAGGGACCTACAATGAGCAGTTCTTC; cdr3_aa: CSARDSGTYNEQFF
clone_size: NA; j_call: TRBJ2-7; d_call: NA; v_call: TRBV5-6; cdr3_nt: TGTGCCAGCAGCTTGGCTTCCCCCTACGAGCAGTACTTC; cdr3_aa: CASSLASPYEQYF
clone_size: NA; j_call: TRBJ1-5; d_call: NA; v_call: TRBV7-9; cdr3_nt: TGTGCCAGCAGCTCTCGTCCCGGGAAGCATTTT; cdr3_aa: CASSSRPGKHF
clone_size: NA; j_call: TRBJ2-2; d_call: NA; v_call: TRBV7-9; cdr3_nt: TGTGCCAGCAGCTTAGTTCAAGCGAACACCGGGGAGCTGTTTTTT; cdr3_aa: CASSLVQANTGELFF
clone_size: NA; j_call: TRBJ2-7; d_call: TRBD2; v_call: TRBV6-5; cdr3_nt: TGTGCCAGGGAGGAGGGGACTAGCGTCTCCGAGCAGTACTTC; cdr3_aa: CAREEGTSVSEQYF
clone_size: NA; j_call: TRBJ1-1; d_call: NA; v_call: TRBV12-3/TRBV12-4; cdr3_nt: TGTGCCAGCAGCCCGTGGGTGAACACTGAAGCTTTCTTT; cdr3_aa: CASSPWVNTEAFF
clone_size: NA; j_call: TRBJ2-3; d_call: TRBD2; v_call: TRBV30; cdr3_nt: TGTGCCTGGAGTTTCACTAGCGGGGGTCGGGATACGCAGTATTTT; cdr3_aa: CAWSFTSGGRDTQYF
clone_size: NA; j_call: TRBJ2-1; d_call: TRBD1; v_call: TRBV20-1; cdr3_nt: TGCAGTGCTAGAAGGGTCGACAGGGGGCTCTCCTACAATGAGCAGTTCTTC; cdr3_aa: CSARRVDRGLSYNEQFF
clone_size: NA; j_call: TRBJ1-6; d_call: NA; v_call: TRBV12-3/TRBV12-4; cdr3_nt: TGTGCCAGCAGTTTATCTCCGGAAGGACCCCTCCACTTT; cdr3_aa: CASSLSPEGPLHF
clone_size: once; j_call: TRBJ2-6; d_call: NA; v_call: TRBV11-3; cdr3_nt: TGTGCCAGCAGCTTGGTGGGTTTATCTCTATCTGGGGCCAACGTCCTGACTTTC; cdr3_aa: CASSLVGLSLSGANVLTF
clone_size: many; j_call: TRBJ2-3; d_call: NA; v_call: TRBV10-3; cdr3_nt: TGTGCCATCAGTGTTATTGGGTTGCAGAAATCGCAGTATTTT; cdr3_aa: CAISVIGLQKSQYF
clone_size: NA; j_call: TRBJ2-5; d_call: TRBD2; v_call: TRBV7-2; cdr3_nt: TGTGCCAGCAGCTTAGATAGCGGGGGAGAGACCCAGTACTTC; cdr3_aa: CASSLDSGGETQYF
clone_size: many; j_call: TRBJ1-2; d_call: NA; v_call: TRBV7-3; cdr3_nt: TGTGCCAGCAGCTTAGGCCCGGGGCCGAACTATGGCTACACCTTC; cdr3_aa: CASSLGPGPNYGYTF
clone_size: NA; j_call: TRBJ2-7; d_call: TRBD1; v_call: TRBV20-1; cdr3_nt: TGCAGTGCCAGGACAGGGGGCAAGGACGAGCAGTACTTC; cdr3_aa: CSARTGGKDEQYF
clone_size: NA; j_call: TRBJ2-7; d_call: TRBD1; v_call: TRBV5-1; cdr3_nt: TGCGCCAGCAGCTTGGTATCAGGGGGCTCCTACGAGCAGTACTTC; cdr3_aa: CASSLVSGGSYEQYF
clone_size: NA; j_call: TRBJ2-4; d_call: NA; v_call: TRBV7-3; cdr3_nt: TGTGCCAGCAGCTTACGTCCGGGTGGAAACATTCAGTACTTC; cdr3_aa: CASSLRPGGNIQYF
clone_size: NA; j_call: TRBJ1-1; d_call: NA; v_call: TRBV7-9; cdr3_nt: TGTGCCAGCACTCGGACCTCAGGCCCTGAAGCTTTCTTT; cdr3_aa: CASTRTSGPEAFF
clone_size: NA; j_call: TRBJ2-1; d_call: TRBD2; v_call: TRBV20-1; cdr3_nt: TGCAGTGCTAGATCTGTTAGCGGGAGGGGGCCTGAGCAGTTCTTC; cdr3_aa: CSARSVSGRGPEQFF
clone_size: many; j_call: TRBJ1-5; d_call: NA; v_call: TRBV20-1; cdr3_nt: TGCAGTGCTAGAGGAGGGTCTTCGGGGAATCAGCCCCAGCATTTT; cdr3_aa: CSARGGSSGNQPQHF
clone_size: NA; j_call: TRBJ1-1; d_call: NA; v_call: TRBV18; cdr3_nt: TGTGCCAGCTCACTCAACAGGGAGGGGTTCGCTGAAGCTTTCTTT; cdr3_aa: CASSLNREGFAEAFF
clone_size: NA; j_call: TRBJ2-7; d_call: NA; v_call: TRBV19; cdr3_nt: TGTGCCAGTAGTACGACGGCTTCCTACGAGCAGTACTTC; cdr3_aa: CASSTTASYEQYF
clone_size: NA; j_call: TRBJ2-1; d_call: NA; v_call: TRBV5-1; cdr3_nt: TGCGCCAGCGCAACACAAACTAGTCCTTACAATGAGCAGTTCTTC; cdr3_aa: CASATQTSPYNEQFF